The 16 T cell receptor beta chains in this list originate from one sample, sequenced in a study of blood T cell repertoires in COVID-19. Some clones are missing from TCRdb's copy, which holds only in-frame ones; the method was immunoSEQ multiplex PCR. This table holds approximately 210,000 clones, around 84% found once. The specimen sequenced was peripheral blood. Every receptor here comes from a man over 45 with COVID-19, enrolled during active disease.

The chain links TRBV7-8 to TRBJ1-2, with 7 bases lining up with TRBD1. With 0 bases clipped from V and 6 bases from J, the junction kept 7 bases outside the gene matches. CDR1 is SGHVS, CDR2 FQNEAQ, per germline. The CDR3 length is 15 residues. The CDR3 here is CASSLAVDRSNGYTF. The CDR3 coding sequence is TGTGCCAGCAGCTTAGCCGTGGACAGGAGCAATGGCTACACCTTC.

This clone showed up just once. This chain uses TRBV18 with TRBJ1-1; D remains unclear. Germline values: CDR1 KGHSH, CDR2 LQKENI. This CDR3 has 13 residues. The V gene lost 2 bases and the J gene lost 2 bases, with 6 bases spanning the gap. The CDR3 DNA sequence: TGTGCCAGCTCACCAACAGCAAACACTGAAGCTTTCTTT. It is translated as CASSPTANTEAFF.

This clone was recorded only once. The V and J genes are TRBV19 and TRBJ1-1; 10 nucleotides agree with TRBD1. The CDR3 length is 15 residues. Germline loops: CDR1 LNHDA, CDR2 SQIVND (reference sequence). Unmatched junction bases numbered 10, after V lost 6 bases and J lost 6 bases. Here the CDR3 DNA reads TGTGCCAGTAGCCCGACAGGGGGCATATTCTCTGAAGCTTTCTTT. Translation gives CASSPTGGIFSEAFF. The full variable domain, in which reference TRBV19 and TRBJ1-1 provide the parts outside the CDR3, is DGGITQSPKYLFRKEGQNVTLSCEQNLNHDAMYWYRQDPGQGLRLIYYSQIVNDFQKGDIAEGYSVSREKKESFPLTVTSAQKNPTAFYLCASSPTGGIFSEAFFGQGTRLTVV.

V is TRBV6-5 and J is TRBJ1-1; a possible D gene is TRBD1 (5 bases). This CDR3 spans 15 amino acids. V lost 9 bases and J 0 bases, leaving 17 bases between the germline ends. The germline V gene encodes CDR1 MNHEY and CDR2 SVGAGI. The CDR3 nucleotides read TGTGCCAGTTCCAGGACAAAGATTATGAACACTGAAGCTTTCTTT. It is translated as CASSRTKIMNTEAFF.

This clone was observed once. V gene TRBV30 combines with J gene TRBJ2-1; TRBD2 matches 12 bases. Germline CDR1 reads GTSNPN; CDR2 reads SVGIG (reference sequence). The CDR3 spans 19 residues. V shed 2 bases and J 0 bases; nucleotides not matched to a gene: 11. The chain's CDR3 is CAWSHRLAGATHSYNEQFF. CDR3 DNA: TGTGCCTGGAGTCATCGACTAGCGGGGGCAACCCACTCCTACAATGAGCAGTTCTTC. Full variable domain (outside the CDR3, taken from reference TRBV30 and TRBJ2-1): SQTIHQWPATLVQPVGSPLSLECTVEGTSNPNLYWYRQAAGRGLQLLFYSVGIGQISSEVPQNLSASRPQDRQFILSSKKLLLSDSGFYLCAWSHRLAGATHSYNEQFFGPGTRLTVL.

V usage is TRBV5-1 and J usage is TRBJ2-7; D is undetermined. Germline V gene lookup returns CDR1 SGHRS and CDR2 YFSETQ. Trimming took off 0 bases at V and 0 bases at J, with 4 bases between the two ends. The CDR3 has 13 amino acids. CDR3 sequence: CASSLGSSYEQYF. DNA for the CDR3: TGCGCCAGCAGCTTGGGGAGCTCCTACGAGCAGTACTTC.

The chain combines TRBV30 with TRBJ1-5, with D perhaps TRBD1 (6 bases). V dropped 0 bases and J dropped 4 bases, with 10 bases sitting between them. In germline, CDR1 is GTSNPN, CDR2 SVGIG (reference sequence). The CDR3 is made up of 14 amino acids. Here the CDR3 reads CAWSVGQPNQPQHF. CDR3 DNA sequence: TGTGCCTGGAGTGTTGGACAGCCAAATCAGCCCCAGCATTTT.

Only a few counts were recorded for this clone. The CDR3 here is CASSIPGLRLNEQFF. CDR3 DNA: TGTGCCAGTAGTATTCCCGGCCTGAGGCTGAATGAGCAGTTCTTC. The rearrangement joins TRBV19 to TRBJ2-1; D is unclear. CDR1 and CDR2 (germline): LNHDA, SQIVND (reference sequence). V lost 3 bases and J lost 7, with 16 bases in between. The CDR3 runs 15 residues.

The rearrangement uses TRBV10-3 and TRBJ1-2; no clear D gene. Germline V gives CDR1 ENHRY, CDR2 SYGVKD. The CDR3 is made up of 14 amino acids. The V and J ends lost 3 bases and 4 bases respectively, with 12 bases between them. In DNA form, the CDR3 reads TGTGCCATCAGTGAAACTGACACCGTCTATGGCTACACCTTC. It specifies CAISETDTVYGYTF.

The table lists this clone with a few counts. V is TRBV29-1 and J is TRBJ2-6; the D is unclear. Germline values: CDR1 SQVTM, CDR2 ANQGSEA. The CDR3 extends over 14 amino acids. Trimming pared 6 bases from V and 4 bases from J, leaving 13 bases between. The CDR3 loop is CSVRLGAGANVLTF. The CDR3 DNA reads as TGCAGCGTCCGTTTGGGCGCCGGGGCCAACGTCCTGACTTTC.

The rearrangement joins TRBV6-6 to TRBJ2-7; possibly TRBD1 for D (5 bases). Between the trimmed V and J ends, which lost 6 bases and 0 bases, there was a span of 15 bases. Germline CDR1 reads MNHNY; CDR2 reads SVGAGI (reference sequence). CDR3 length equals 15 residues. The CDR3 reads CASSTTGRSSYEQYF. The CDR3 DNA is TGTGCCAGCAGCACAACAGGTCGCAGCTCCTACGAGCAGTACTTC.

The rearrangement joins TRBV11-2 to TRBJ2-7; TRBD1 aligns across 9 bases. The germline CDR1 and CDR2 sequences are SGHAT and FQNNGV. The CDR3 totals 15 residues. V trimming: 2 bases; J trimming: 1 base; junction bases outside the gene matches: 3. The CDR3 loop reads CASSLPGTGSYEQYF. The CDR3 nucleotides read TGTGCCAGCAGCTTACCGGGGACAGGGTCCTACGAGCAGTACTTC.

To note about this clone: The junction does not match germline at one end; this may be a read error. The chain uses TRBV7-7 and TRBJ2-7; D gene unclear. The germline V gene encodes CDR1 SSHAT and CDR2 FNYEAQ (reference sequence). CDR3 length: 13 amino acids. This CDR3 is CASSLGPVYEQYF. The CDR3 bases are TGTGCTAGCAGCTTAGGTCCAGTCTACGAGCAGTACTTC.

The rearrangement uses TRBV2 and TRBJ2-1; 7 nucleotides match TRBD2. Looked up from germline, CDR1 is SNHLY and CDR2 is FYNNEI. With 6 bases clipped from V and 9 bases from J, the junction kept 8 bases outside the gene matches. This CDR3 has 13 amino acids. This chain's CDR3 is CASSPDGRSEQFF. CDR3 nucleotide sequence: TGTGCCAGCAGCCCCGACGGGAGGTCTGAGCAGTTCTTC.

The chain is built from TRBV7-9 and TRBJ1-1; D is uncertain. Germline V lookup: CDR1 SEHNR, CDR2 FQNEAQ (reference sequence). CDR3 length equals 14 residues. The V gene lost 5 bases and the J gene lost 1 base, with 11 bases spanning the gap. This chain's CDR3 is CASSPGAENTEAFF. For the CDR3, the DNA is TGTGCCAGCAGCCCCGGAGCGGAGAACACTGAAGCTTTCTTT.

The chain links TRBV6-5 to TRBJ1-5, with 11 bases fitting TRBD1. The J segment lost 3 bases and the V segment lost 5 bases, leaving 3 bases of the junction unmatched. Germline V CDR1 and CDR2: MNHEY, SVGAGI. The CDR3 covers 15 residues. The chain's CDR3 is CASSRTGGFNQPQHF. In DNA form, the CDR3 reads TGTGCCAGCAGTCGGACAGGGGGCTTCAATCAGCCCCAGCATTTT.